This TCR beta chain stems from a study of cytomegalovirus exposure and HLA in healthy donors. Study-level findings and limits: Later analysis indicated greater clonal expansion among HLA-associated TCR beta chains than among equally common other chains. Later work associated fewer than 20,000 TCR beta sequences with HLA alleles at 0.05 false discovery rate.

Germline values: CDR1 SGDLS, CDR2 YYNGEE. This CDR3 has 15 amino acids. V shed 3 bases and J 2 bases; nucleotides not matched to a gene: 7. This clone was recorded only once. Its antigen is not known. Amplification used 60 Vbeta primers and 13 Jbeta primers. The protocol was immunoSEQ multiplex PCR, while the TCRdb copy is restricted to in-frame clones and leaves out a portion. The sample includes about 110,000 clones, 80% of them seen just once. Each donor was nominally healthy when sampled (though unrecorded immune exposures were likely). This sequence was found in a woman aged 55-70 years in good health and CMV-seropositive. The J gene is TRBJ1-2, the V gene TRBV9; 7 nucleotides agree with TRBD1. Sequenced material: PBMCs. CDR3: CASSARQGPNYGYTF. CDR3 nucleotides: TGTGCCAGCAGCGCACGACAGGGACCCAACTATGGCTACACCTTC.